These 16 T cell receptor beta chains originate from one sample sequenced in a study of cytomegalovirus exposure and HLA in healthy donors. PCR amplification relied on 60 Vbeta primers (plus 13 Jbeta primers). The data were produced by immunoSEQ multiplex PCR, yet TCRdb's version contains in-frame clones alone and is incomplete. The sample yields tens of thousands of clones, of which the top ten take up approximately 1.1%. The material sequenced was PBMCs. The receptors come from a woman aged 25 to 39 in good health and CMV-seronegative.

The gene calls are TRBV6-5 and TRBJ1-3; D unclear. Germline V gene sequence: CDR1 MNHEY, CDR2 SVGAGI. This CDR3 region has 15 residues. Trimming removed 7 bases from V and 3 bases from J, with 16 bases in between. This CDR3 reads CASTSLSGFGNTIYF. Here the CDR3 DNA reads TGTGCCAGCACCTCCCTCTCGGGATTTGGAAACACCATATATTTT.

The chain employs TRBV18 and TRBJ2-1; D may be TRBD1 (5 bases). Germline CDR1 and CDR2: KGHSH and LQKENI. The CDR3 has 15 amino acids. The V gene lost 2 bases and the J gene lost 7 bases, with 15 bases spanning the gap. The CDR3 region is CASSPIGRGRNEQFF. The DNA for the CDR3 is TGTGCCAGCTCACCAATAGGAAGGGGTAGAAATGAGCAGTTCTTC.

The chain has TRBV15 and TRBJ2-7; 9 positions agree with TRBD1. The trim removed 3 bases at V and 3 bases at J, leaving 6 bases unmatched. There are 15 residues in the CDR3. Germline V CDR1 and CDR2: LNHNV, YYDKDF (reference sequence). The CDR3 protein is CATSRDRDRVYEQYF. CDR3 nucleotide sequence: TGTGCCACCAGCAGGGATCGGGACAGGGTCTACGAGCAGTACTTC.

V and J are TRBV30 and TRBJ2-1, with 8 bases matching TRBD2. Unmatched junction bases numbered 5, after V lost 0 bases and J lost 7 bases. The germline V gene has CDR1 GTSNPN and CDR2 SVGIG (reference sequence). The CDR3 has 14 residues. The CDR3 DNA is TGTGCCTGGAGTGTGACGGGAGGGTGGAATGAGCAGTTCTTC. As protein: CAWSVTGGWNEQFF.

This chain connects TRBV6-5 to TRBJ1-1; 7 bases align to TRBD1. The J segment lost 10 bases and the V segment lost 4 bases, leaving 6 bases of the junction unmatched. CDR3 length: 12 residues. Germline CDR1 is MNHEY and CDR2 is SVGAGI. CDR3 sequence: CASSSRRDRAFF. The DNA of the CDR3 is TGTGCCAGCAGTTCCCGACGGGACAGAGCTTTCTTT.

The V call is TRBV11-2, the J call TRBJ2-1; 10 bases agree with TRBD1. The CDR3 length is 15 residues. The germline gives CDR1 SGHAT, CDR2 FQNNGV. V dropped 5 bases and J dropped 7; count of bases not matched to a gene: 8. The CDR3 here is CASSLIDRGQNEQFF. The CDR3 nucleotides are TGTGCCAGCAGCCTGATCGACAGGGGGCAAAATGAGCAGTTCTTC.

This rearrangement joins TRBV18 to TRBJ2-1; D gene unclear. The V gene's germline CDR1 is KGHSH and CDR2 LQKENI. V lost 4 bases to trimming and J lost 5 bases, with 9 bases between them. The CDR3 extends over 13 amino acids. CDR3 sequence reads: CASSLGSHNEQFF. CDR3 in DNA: TGTGCCAGCTCACTCGGGTCTCACAATGAGCAGTTCTTC.

The V gene is TRBV11-2, the J gene TRBJ2-1, with D unclear. The CDR3 spans 15 residues. Trimming shortened V by 4 bases and J by 8 bases, and 18 bases separated the two germline ends. Germline-derived CDR1 and CDR2 are SGHAT and FQNNGV. CDR3 DNA sequence: TGTGCCAGCAGCTCCAGCGCCCTCCGTTCCGATGAGCAGTTCTTC. Encoded protein: CASSSSALRSDEQFF.

As DNA, the CDR3 is TGTGCCAGTTCCGTAACTTCTTCTGGAAACACCATATATTTT. Its translation: CASSVTSSGNTIYF. The chain employs TRBV19 and TRBJ1-3; D call uncertain. The V and J ends lost 8 bases and 1 base respectively, with 12 bases between them. Germline V gene sequence: CDR1 LNHDA, CDR2 SQIVND (reference sequence). The CDR3 is 14 residues long.

The V gene is TRBV19, the J gene TRBJ1-1; no definite D call. The CDR3 runs to 14 residues. V was trimmed by 5 bases and J by 0 bases, leaving 10 bases between them. The germline V gene encodes CDR1 LNHDA and CDR2 SQIVND (reference sequence). The CDR3 region is CASSPGFVNTEAFF. Here the CDR3 DNA reads TGTGCCAGTAGTCCCGGGTTCGTGAACACTGAAGCTTTCTTT.

The rearrangement uses TRBV27 and TRBJ1-2; 8 nucleotides agree with TRBD1. Germline V CDR1 and CDR2: MNHEY, SMNVEV (reference sequence). The V gene end was trimmed by 4 bases and the J gene end by 0 bases; junction bases not matched to a gene: 7. The CDR3 consists of 16 residues. The CDR3 region has the DNA TGTGCCAGCAGTTCCACCTGGGACAGGACTAACTATGGCTACACCTTC. It yields the protein CASSSTWDRTNYGYTF.

The rearrangement uses TRBV5-1 and TRBJ2-3; D call uncertain. V dropped 2 bases and J dropped 0 bases, with 10 bases sitting between them. From germline, CDR1 is SGHRS and CDR2 YFSETQ. The CDR3 extends over 15 amino acids. The CDR3 is CASSLQSPSTDTQYF. The CDR3 DNA is TGCGCCAGCAGCTTACAGAGTCCTAGCACAGATACGCAGTATTTT.

This rearrangement joins TRBV5-1 to TRBJ2-7, with 7 bases fitting TRBD2. CDR1 is SGHRS and CDR2 is YFSETQ in the germline V gene. With 5 bases clipped from V and 6 bases from J, the junction kept 11 bases outside the gene matches. The CDR3 extends over 14 amino acids. The CDR3 DNA reads as TGCGCCAGCAGTCGGGGGGATCCACTTAGCGAGCAGTACTTC. The encoded protein is CASSRGDPLSEQYF.

The rearrangement joins TRBV6-5 to TRBJ1-1; 7 nucleotides line up with TRBD1. The V gene end was trimmed by 8 bases and the J gene end by 8 bases; junction bases not matched to a gene: 8. There are 12 residues in the CDR3. CDR1 is MNHEY and CDR2 is SVGAGI in the germline V gene. CDR3 loop: CASLTSTGEAFF. DNA of the CDR3: TGTGCCAGCCTTACATCGACAGGGGAAGCTTTCTTT.

V is TRBV18 and J is TRBJ1-1; D remains unclear. Deletions cut 3 bases from V and 1 base from J, with 9 bases between. Germline V gives CDR1 KGHSH, CDR2 LQKENI. The CDR3 extends over 14 amino acids. The CDR3, as DNA: TGTGCCAGCTCACCGATCCCCAGGAACACTGAAGCTTTCTTT. Translated, it gives CASSPIPRNTEAFF.

The rearrangement uses TRBV18 and TRBJ1-3, with 7 positions matching TRBD1. The CDR3 spans 16 residues. The junction had 9 bases not matched to a gene; V was cut back by 4 bases and J by 3 bases. CDR1 is KGHSH and CDR2 is LQKENI in the germline V gene. The CDR3 bases are TGTGCCAGCTCACTTGGACAGGCCGCGGGTGGAAACACCATATATTTT. Residues: CASSLGQAAGGNTIYF. Supplemented by reference TRBV18 and TRBJ1-3, the full variable domain reads NAGVMQNPRHLVRRRGQEARLRCSPMKGHSHVYWYRQLPEEGLKFMVYLQKENIIDESGMPKERFSAEFPKEGPSILRIQQVVRGDSAAYFCASSLGQAAGGNTIYFGEGSWLTVV.